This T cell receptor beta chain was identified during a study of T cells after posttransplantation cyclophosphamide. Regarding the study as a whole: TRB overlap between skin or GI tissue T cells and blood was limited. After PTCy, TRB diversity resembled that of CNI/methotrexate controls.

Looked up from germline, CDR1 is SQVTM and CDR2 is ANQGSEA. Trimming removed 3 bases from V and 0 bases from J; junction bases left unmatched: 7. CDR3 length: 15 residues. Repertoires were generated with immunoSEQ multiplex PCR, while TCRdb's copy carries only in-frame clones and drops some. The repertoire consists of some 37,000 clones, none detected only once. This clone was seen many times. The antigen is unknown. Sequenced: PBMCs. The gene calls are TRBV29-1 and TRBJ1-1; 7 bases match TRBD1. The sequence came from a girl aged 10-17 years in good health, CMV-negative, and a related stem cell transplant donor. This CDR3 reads CSVDPYRGMNTEAFF. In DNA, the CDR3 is TGCAGCGTTGATCCGTACAGGGGCATGAACACTGAAGCTTTCTTT.